This note documents a single TCR beta chain sequence. Clones were sequenced by immunoSEQ multiplex PCR, and TCRdb holds only the in-frame ones, with some missing. Of 90,000 to 120,000 clones in the sample, approximately 94% were seen once. The sample comes from a study of cytomegalovirus exposure and HLA in healthy donors. This clonotype originated in a young woman in good health and CMV-seronegative. The source material was PBMCs.

CDR3 DNA sequence: TGTGCCAGCGAGCGGGGTCCGGGAGAGACCCAGTACTTC. Residues: CASERGPGETQYF. The rearrangement joins TRBV2 to TRBJ2-5, with TRBD2 matching 7 bases. Losses at the gene ends were 8 bases for V and 4 bases for J; bases not matched to a gene: 7. Germline CDR1 reads SNHLY; CDR2 reads FYNNEI. This CDR3 is built from 13 residues.